This TCR beta chain was documented in a study of human T cells and chemical hapten exposure. Study-level background: Patients received weekly diphenylcyclopropenone doses to the scalp throughout the approximately 24-week study.

In the original workflow: Per-sample TCR counts ranged from 23,224 to 690,600, median about 90,000. A single record per CDR3 protein comes from TCRdb applying MiXCR to the RACE reads. These V and J calls are TCRdb output, not the study's own analysis. Of 62,000 or so distinct CDR3 sequences in the sample, approximately 9.9% were seen once. The CDR3 totals 14 residues. V was shortened by 1 base and J by 4 bases, with 14 bases between the two germline ends. Germline lookup yields CDR1 DFQATT and CDR2 SNEGSKA (reference sequence). Time point specified: pre-sensitization, week 0. Treatment indicated: therapeutic diphenylcyclopropenone sensitization with weekly scalp DPC. Ahead of each patch test application, blood was drawn.

The sequences come from whole blood, collected in connection with sensitization to the hapten diphenylcyclopropenone (DPC). This chain connects TRBV20-1 to TRBJ2-7; D gene unclear. This receptor was obtained from a woman between 45 and 65 years old with alopecia areata. Some clones in this sample may be carry-over from other donors' samples. The CDR3 sequence: CSARGAGSPYEQYF. In DNA form, the CDR3 reads TGCAGTGCTAGAGGAGCAGGAAGTCCTTACGAGCAGTACTTC.